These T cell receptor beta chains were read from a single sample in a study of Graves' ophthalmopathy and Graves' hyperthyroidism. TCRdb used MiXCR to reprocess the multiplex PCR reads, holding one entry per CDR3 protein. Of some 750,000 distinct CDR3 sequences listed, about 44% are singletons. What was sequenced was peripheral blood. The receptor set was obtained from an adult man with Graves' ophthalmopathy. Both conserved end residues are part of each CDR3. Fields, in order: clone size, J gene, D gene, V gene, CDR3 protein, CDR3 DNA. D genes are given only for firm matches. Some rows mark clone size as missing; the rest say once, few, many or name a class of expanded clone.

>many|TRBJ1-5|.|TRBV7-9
CASSNSADGNQPQHF
TGTGCCAGCAGCAACAGTGCCGACGGCAATCAGCCCCAGCATTTT
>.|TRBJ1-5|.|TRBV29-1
CSIGSLNQPQHF
TGCAGCATTGGGAGTCTCAATCAGCCCCAGCATTTT
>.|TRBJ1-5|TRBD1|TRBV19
CASSIIAGGQPQHF
TGTGCCAGTAGTATAATTGCAGGGGGTCAGCCCCAGCATTTT
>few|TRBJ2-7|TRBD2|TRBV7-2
CASSFSGRARYEQYF
TGTGCCAGCAGCTTTAGCGGGAGGGCCAGGTACGAGCAGTACTTC
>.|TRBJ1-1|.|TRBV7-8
CASSTRGGIGDTETFF
TGTGCCAGCAGTACTCGTGGGGGGATCGGGGATACTGAAACTTTCTTT
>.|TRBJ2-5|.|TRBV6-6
CASSYSRGNQETQYF
TGTGCCAGCAGTTACTCTAGAGGTAACCAAGAGACCCAGTACTTC
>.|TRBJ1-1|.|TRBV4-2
CASSQEGEGTEAFF
TGTGCCAGCAGCCAAGAAGGGGAGGGCACTGAAGCTTTCTTT
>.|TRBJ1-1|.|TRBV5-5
CASSLEEQTEAFF
TGTGCCAGCAGCTTGGAGGAGCAAACTGAAGCTTTCTTT
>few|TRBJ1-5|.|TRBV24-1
CASSLINQPQHF
TGTGCCAGCAGCCTTATCAATCAGCCCCAGCATTTT
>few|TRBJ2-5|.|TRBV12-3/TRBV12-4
CASSDYRVTQETQYF
TGTGCCAGCAGTGATTATCGGGTGACACAAGAGACCCAGTACTTC
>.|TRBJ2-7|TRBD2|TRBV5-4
CASSPDGGAYEQYF
TGTGCCAGCAGCCCTGATGGGGGGGCCTACGAGCAGTACTTC
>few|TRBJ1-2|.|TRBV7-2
CASSHLWERQRNYGYTF
TGCGCCAGCAGCCACTTGTGGGAGCGACAGCGTAACTATGGCTACACCTTC
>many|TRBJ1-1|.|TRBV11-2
CASTMPRLNTEAFF
TGTGCCAGCACCATGCCCCGACTGAACACTGAAGCTTTCTTT
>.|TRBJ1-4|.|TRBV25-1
CASSKKGGAPPGKLFF
TGTGCCAGCAGCAAAAAAGGGGGGGCTCCTCCTGGAAAACTGTTTTTT
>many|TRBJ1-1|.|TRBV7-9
CASSLKNVNTEAFF
TGTGCCAGCAGCTTGAAAAACGTGAACACTGAAGCTTTCTTT
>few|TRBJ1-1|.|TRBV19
CASRALTGRTEAFF
TGTGCCAGTAGGGCTTTAACAGGGAGGACTGAAGCTTTCTTT
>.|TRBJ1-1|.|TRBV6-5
CASRTGGRVNTEAFF
TGTGCCAGCAGGACGGGCGGACGGGTGAACACTGAAGCTTTCTTT
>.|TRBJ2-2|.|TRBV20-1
CSARGFFGQLSNTGELFF
TGCAGTGCTAGAGGCTTCTTCGGGCAGCTCTCGAACACCGGGGAGCTGTTTTTT
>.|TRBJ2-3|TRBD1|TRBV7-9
CASGGEARGTDTQYF
TGTGCCAGCGGGGGCGAGGCCAGGGGGACAGATACGCAGTATTTT
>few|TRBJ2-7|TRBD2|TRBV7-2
CASSWTSGRGLSHEQYF
TGTGCCAGCAGCTGGACTAGCGGGAGAGGTTTGTCACACGAGCAGTACTTC
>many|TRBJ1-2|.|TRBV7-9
CASSLLEGQGIYTF
TGTGCCAGCAGCTTATTAGAGGGACAAGGAATCTACACCTTC
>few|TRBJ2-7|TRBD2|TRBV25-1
CASSQAGLAAFYEQYF
TGTGCCAGCAGCCAAGCAGGACTAGCAGCCTTCTACGAGCAGTACTTC
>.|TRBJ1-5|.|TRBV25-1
CASSFNIGNQPQHF
TGTGCCAGCAGTTTTAATATTGGCAATCAGCCCCAGCATTTT
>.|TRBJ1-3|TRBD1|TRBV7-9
CASTLTGARSGNTIYF
TGTGCCAGCACCCTGACAGGGGCACGCTCTGGAAACACCATATATTTT
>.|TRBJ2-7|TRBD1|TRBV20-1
CSASNRGSTQEQYF
TGCAGTGCTTCGAACAGGGGGTCAACTCAAGAGCAGTACTTC
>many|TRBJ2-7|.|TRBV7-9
CASRNSGAGEQYF
TGTGCCAGCAGGAACTCAGGGGCTGGAGAGCAGTACTTC
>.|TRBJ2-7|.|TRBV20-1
CSARGGGPSYEQYF
TGCAGTGCTAGGGGAGGGGGCCCCTCCTACGAGCAGTACTTC
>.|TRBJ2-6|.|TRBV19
CASRVTAFTGANVLTF
TGTGCCAGTAGGGTGACAGCCTTCACCGGGGCCAACGTCCTGACTTTC
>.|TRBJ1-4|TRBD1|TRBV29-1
CSAETGQGEKLFF
TGCAGCGCGGAAACGGGACAGGGGGAAAAACTGTTTTTT
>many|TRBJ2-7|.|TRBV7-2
CASSLETSRSYEQYF
TGTGCCAGCAGCTTAGAAACTAGCCGGAGCTACGAGCAGTACTTC
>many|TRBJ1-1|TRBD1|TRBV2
CASRIPGQGSNMNTEAFF
TGTGCCAGCAGAATACCGGGACAGGGCTCAAACATGAACACTGAAGCTTTCTTT
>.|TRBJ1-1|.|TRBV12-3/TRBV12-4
CASKSGEAEAFF
TGTGCCAGCAAAAGTGGGGAAGCTGAAGCTTTCTTT
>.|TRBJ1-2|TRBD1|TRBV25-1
CASSSGQGSHGYTF
TGTGCCAGCAGTTCGGGACAGGGTTCCCATGGCTACACCTTC
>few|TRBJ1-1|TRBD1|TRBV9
CASSVVGQGVTEAFF
TGTGCCAGCAGCGTAGTGGGTCAGGGGGTAACTGAAGCTTTCTTT
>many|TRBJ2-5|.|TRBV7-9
CASSEGTKETQYF
TGTGCCAGCAGCGAAGGGACGAAAGAGACCCAGTACTTC
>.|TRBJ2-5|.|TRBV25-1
CASSLSKETQYF
TGTGCCAGCAGTTTATCAAAAGAGACCCAGTACTTC
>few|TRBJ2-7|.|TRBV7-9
CASSLGGMTGEQYF
TGTGCCAGCAGCTTAGGGGGGATGACGGGCGAGCAGTACTTC
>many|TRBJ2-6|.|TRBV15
CATSREVAEGSMSSGANVLTF
TGTGCCACCAGCAGAGAAGTGGCCGAGGGTTCGATGAGCTCTGGGGCCAACGTCCTGACTTTC